The rows below give T cell receptor beta chains drawn from one sample of a study of blood T cell repertoires in COVID-19. Clones were sequenced by immunoSEQ multiplex PCR, and TCRdb holds only the in-frame ones, with some missing. The sample lists roughly 53,000 clones, 70% to 90% occurring once. Sequencing was performed on peripheral blood. Receptor source: a human donor in a cohort sampled during active COVID-19. Both conserved end residues are part of each CDR3. A D gene is named only where the DNA matches it firmly. Expanded clones are given a class, and other clones once, few, many or no size at all.

CDR3 DNA,CDR3 protein,clone size,J gene,D gene,V gene
TGTGCCAGCAGGCCCTACCGTGGGAGCGGGAACACCGGGGAGCTGTTTTTT,CASRPYRGSGNTGELFF,NA,TRBJ2-2,NA,TRBV5-4
TGTGCCACCAGCAGAGATGTAGGGGGCGGGCAGCCCCAGCATTTT,CATSRDVGGGQPQHF,NA,TRBJ1-5,TRBD1,TRBV15
TGTGCCAGCAGCCCTAGGGCCGCAGGGGCCACCGGGGAGCTGTTTTTT,CASSPRAAGATGELFF,few,TRBJ2-2,NA,TRBV7-3
TGTGCCAGCAGTTTAAGAGGACAGGGGGTTAGTGGCTATGGCTACACCTTC,CASSLRGQGVSGYGYTF,NA,TRBJ1-2,TRBD1,TRBV28
TGTGCCAGCAGCCAAGATAAGGGAGAGGTCACCGGGGAGCTGTTTTTT,CASSQDKGEVTGELFF,NA,TRBJ2-2,NA,TRBV14
TGTGCCAGCTCACCACCGAACAGGGACTACAATGAGCAGTTCTTC,CASSPPNRDYNEQFF,NA,TRBJ2-1,NA,TRBV18
TGCGCCAGCAGTGAGTCGGCGGGAGGGATATACGAGCAGTACTTC,CASSESAGGIYEQYF,NA,TRBJ2-7,TRBD2,TRBV10-1
TGCAGCGTTGAGACAGGGGGCGGTCAGCCCCAGCATTTT,CSVETGGGQPQHF,NA,TRBJ1-5,TRBD1,TRBV29-1
TGCAGCGCTCAGGGGGGCTATGGCTACACCTTC,CSAQGGYGYTF,NA,TRBJ1-2,TRBD1,TRBV29-1
TGTGCCAGCAGCCAAGATTTGAATAGCGGGGGTCCCACCGGGGAGCTGTTTTTT,CASSQDLNSGGPTGELFF,NA,TRBJ2-2,TRBD2,TRBV4-2
TGTGCCAGTAGTATAGTAGCGGGCACCGGGGAGCTGTTTTTT,CASSIVAGTGELFF,NA,TRBJ2-2,TRBD2,TRBV19
TGCGCCAGCAGTGTTGGCGGGACAGACTCCTACGAGCAGTACTTC,CASSVGGTDSYEQYF,few,TRBJ2-7,NA,TRBV5-1
TGTGCCAGCAACGTACCCTTCGGGAGAGGAAAGACCCAGTACTTC,CASNVPFGRGKTQYF,NA,TRBJ2-5,NA,TRBV27
TGCGCCAGCAGCACTGACATCTATTCACCCCTCCACTTT,CASSTDIYSPLHF,NA,TRBJ1-6,NA,TRBV5-1
TGTGCCAGCAGCTTGGCCCCGCAGCGGGGGGGAAACACCGGGGAGCTGTTTTTT,CASSLAPQRGGNTGELFF,NA,TRBJ2-2,TRBD2,TRBV5-6
TGTGCCACCAGTGATAGCAGGACAAGATACACAGATACGCAGTATTTT,CATSDSRTRYTDTQYF,NA,TRBJ2-3,NA,TRBV24-1
TGTGCCAGCAGCCCCGGTGCGGGGGGGGTGGGAGATACGCAGTATTTT,CASSPGAGGVGDTQYF,NA,TRBJ2-3,TRBD2,TRBV7-3
TGTGCCGGCAGTTTGATCAGGAATGAGCAGTTCTTC,CAGSLIRNEQFF,NA,TRBJ2-1,NA,TRBV12-3/TRBV12-4
TGTGCCAGCAGCCAGACGACAGGGTATGGAGTTACGCAGTATTTT,CASSQTTGYGVTQYF,NA,TRBJ2-3,TRBD1,TRBV3-1/TRBV3-2
TGTGCCAGCAGCTTAGGGGCAGGGAATAGTGGCTACACCTTC,CASSLGAGNSGYTF,NA,TRBJ1-2,NA,TRBV11-2
TGTGCCAGCAGCGGTATGTACAATGAGCAGTTCTTC,CASSGMYNEQFF,NA,TRBJ2-1,NA,TRBV2
TGTGCCACCAGCAGAGAGGTTGGGACAGGGAACTATGGCTACACCTTC,CATSREVGTGNYGYTF,NA,TRBJ1-2,TRBD1,TRBV15
TGTGCCAGCAGCCAAGTCGGATCTAGCTCCTACAATGAGCAGTTCTTC,CASSQVGSSSYNEQFF,NA,TRBJ2-1,NA,TRBV3-1/TRBV3-2
TGTGCCAGCAGCTACCGCAATACTGAGCAGTACTTC,CASSYRNTEQYF,NA,TRBJ2-7,NA,TRBV7-9
TGTGCCAGCAGCCAAGGTGCGGGGCAGGGAGAGACCCAGTACTTC,CASSQGAGQGETQYF,NA,TRBJ2-5,NA,TRBV14
TGTGCCAGCAGCCCCCAAACCTACGAGCAGTACTTC,CASSPQTYEQYF,NA,TRBJ2-7,NA,TRBV7-8
TGCGCCAGCAGCCAACAGGGAACGAACACCGGGGAGCTGTTTTTT,CASSQQGTNTGELFF,NA,TRBJ2-2,NA,TRBV5-1
TGCAGCGGACAGACAGGGTCCTACAATGAGCAGTTCTTC,CSGQTGSYNEQFF,NA,TRBJ2-1,TRBD1,TRBV29-1
TGCGCCAGCAGCCCCGGACAGCCGAACACAGATACGCAGTATTTT,CASSPGQPNTDTQYF,few,TRBJ2-3,NA,TRBV5-1
TGTGCCAGCAGACCGGGACTTTCGTCGGATACGCAGTATTTT,CASRPGLSSDTQYF,NA,TRBJ2-3,NA,TRBV27
TGTGCCAGCAGCAGGCCGGGAGATGGCTACACCTTC,CASSRPGDGYTF,NA,TRBJ1-2,NA,TRBV11-2
TGTGCCAGTAGAGTAGAGGATTGGTCAGATACGCAGTATTTT,CASRVEDWSDTQYF,NA,TRBJ2-3,NA,TRBV2
TGTGCCAGCAGTGAAAGGACTCCGAGCTCCTACGAGCAGTACTTC,CASSERTPSSYEQYF,few,TRBJ2-7,NA,TRBV6-1
TGTGCCAGCAGCTTAGAGTTGGACAGGTCCTACGAGCAGTACTTC,CASSLELDRSYEQYF,few,TRBJ2-7,TRBD1,TRBV11-2
TGTGCCACCGAGGGGGGGGGTCAAAAGACCCAGTACTTC,CATEGGGQKTQYF,once,TRBJ2-5,NA,TRBV6-5
TGCGCCAGCAGCCAAGTTGGGACAGGGGCGATTAGCTATGGCTACACCTTC,CASSQVGTGAISYGYTF,NA,TRBJ1-2,TRBD1,TRBV4-1
TGTGCCAGTAGTCCGAGCGGGCCAGGGAGGGGCTACGAGCAGTACTTC,CASSPSGPGRGYEQYF,NA,TRBJ2-7,TRBD2,TRBV19
TGTGCCAGCAGTCGGGAAGGGGGCACCATATATTTT,CASSREGGTIYF,NA,TRBJ1-3,NA,TRBV28
TGCAGTGCTAGTAGACAGGGGCTCTCCTACAATGAGCAGTTCTTC,CSASRQGLSYNEQFF,NA,TRBJ2-1,TRBD1,TRBV20-1
TGTGCCAGCTCACCAGCCGGGGGAGAACGCACCGGGGAGCTGTTTTTT,CASSPAGGERTGELFF,NA,TRBJ2-2,NA,TRBV18
TGTGCCAGCTCACCGGGACAGGAGAATGGCTACACCTTC,CASSPGQENGYTF,NA,TRBJ1-2,TRBD1,TRBV18
TGTGCCAGCAGCCAAGGGACTAGCGGACTTCAAGAGACCCAGTACTTC,CASSQGTSGLQETQYF,NA,TRBJ2-5,TRBD2,TRBV3-1/TRBV3-2
TGTGCCAGCAGTTCGGGTCCCCCACAGCCCCAGCATTTT,CASSSGPPQPQHF,NA,TRBJ1-5,NA,TRBV7-8
TGTGCCACCGGGGACAGGGGCGAAAAACTGTTTTTT,CATGDRGEKLFF,NA,TRBJ1-4,TRBD1,TRBV19
TGTGCCAGCAGCAGGGGACAGGGGGAGAATTCACCCCTCCACTTT,CASSRGQGENSPLHF,NA,TRBJ1-6,TRBD1,TRBV5-6
TGTGCTAGTGGTTTGGCAGGGGTCAATGAGCAGTTCTTC,CASGLAGVNEQFF,NA,TRBJ2-1,NA,TRBV12-5
TGTGCCAGCAGCCAATACAGGGGCACCGGTGGTTCCTACGAGCAGTACTTC,CASSQYRGTGGSYEQYF,few,TRBJ2-7,TRBD1,TRBV4-2
TGTGCCAGCAGCCAGGGGACAGGGTGGGTAAATAGCAATCAGCCCCAGCATTTT,CASSQGTGWVNSNQPQHF,few,TRBJ1-5,TRBD1,TRBV3-1/TRBV3-2
TGTGCCAGCAAATTACAGGATTTCGAGCAGTACTTC,CASKLQDFEQYF,NA,TRBJ2-7,NA,TRBV6-5
TGCGCCAGCAGAGCCCCCCGGGGGGGGCTTGACACCGGGGAGCTGTTTTTT,CASRAPRGGLDTGELFF,once,TRBJ2-2,TRBD2,TRBV10-2
TGTGCCACCAGCAGAGATCTGCGTGGGAGCGGGGAGCTGTTTTTT,CATSRDLRGSGELFF,NA,TRBJ2-2,NA,TRBV15